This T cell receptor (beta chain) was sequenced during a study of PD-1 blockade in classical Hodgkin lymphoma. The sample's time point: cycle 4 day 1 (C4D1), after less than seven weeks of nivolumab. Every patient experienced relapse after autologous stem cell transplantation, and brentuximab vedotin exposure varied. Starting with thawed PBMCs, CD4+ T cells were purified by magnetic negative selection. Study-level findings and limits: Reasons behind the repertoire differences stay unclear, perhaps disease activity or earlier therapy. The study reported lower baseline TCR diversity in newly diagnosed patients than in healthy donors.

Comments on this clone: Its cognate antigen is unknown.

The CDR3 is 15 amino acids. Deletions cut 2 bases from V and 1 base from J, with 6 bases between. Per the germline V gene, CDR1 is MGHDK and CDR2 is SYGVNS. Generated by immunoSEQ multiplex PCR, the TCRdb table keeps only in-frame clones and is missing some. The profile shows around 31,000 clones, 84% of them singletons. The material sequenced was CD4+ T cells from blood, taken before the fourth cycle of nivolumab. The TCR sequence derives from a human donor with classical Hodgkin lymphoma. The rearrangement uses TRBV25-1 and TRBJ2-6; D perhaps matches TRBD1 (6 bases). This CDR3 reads CASSEQGSGANVLTF. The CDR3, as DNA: TGTGCCAGCAGTGAACAGGGGTCTGGGGCCAACGTCCTGACTTTC.